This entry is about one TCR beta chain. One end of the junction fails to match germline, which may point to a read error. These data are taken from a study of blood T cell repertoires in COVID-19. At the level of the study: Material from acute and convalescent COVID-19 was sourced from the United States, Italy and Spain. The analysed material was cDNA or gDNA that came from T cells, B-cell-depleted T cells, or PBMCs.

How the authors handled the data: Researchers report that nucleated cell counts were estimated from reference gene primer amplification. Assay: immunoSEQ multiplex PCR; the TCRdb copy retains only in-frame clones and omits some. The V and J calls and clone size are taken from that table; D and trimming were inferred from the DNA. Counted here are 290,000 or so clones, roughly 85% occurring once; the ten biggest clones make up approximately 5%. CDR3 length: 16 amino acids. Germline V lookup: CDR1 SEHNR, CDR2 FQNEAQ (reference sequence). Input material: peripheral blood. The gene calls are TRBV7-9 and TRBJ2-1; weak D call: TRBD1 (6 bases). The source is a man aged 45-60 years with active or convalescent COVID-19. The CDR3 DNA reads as TGTGCCAGCAGCTCGGTAGGACAGCGCTCCGACAATGAGCAGTTCTTC. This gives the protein CASSSVGQRSDNEQFF.